These 18 T cell receptor beta chains originate from one sample sequenced in a study of post-analysis software for immune sequencing data. Unique molecular identifiers were built into the TCR beta cDNA libraries. TCRdb called the PCR reads again in MiXCR, with one record for every CDR3 protein. The sample holds 350,000 to 450,000 distinct CDR3 sequences, about 39% seen once. These receptors lack a known antigen. Study results and caveats: In patients, about 5 TRBV segments were more frequent than in controls, with TRBV5-6, TRBV5-1 and TRBV20-1 among them.

The material sequenced was blood. Source of these receptors: a girl aged 2-10 years with multiple sclerosis.

This clonotype showed up just a few times. The V gene is TRBV27, the J gene TRBJ2-1; possible D gene TRBD2, 6 bases. The CDR3 covers 14 residues. Deletions cut 2 bases from V and 7 bases from J, with 12 bases between. The germline gives CDR1 MNHEY, CDR2 SMNVEV (reference sequence). The DNA for the CDR3 is TGTGCCAGCAGTTTAGCTTTCGCGGGGAATGAGCAGTTCTTC. Translated: CASSLAFAGNEQFF.

The chain employs TRBV7-2 and TRBJ1-2, with 8 bases fitting TRBD1. With V trimmed by 6 bases and J by 5 bases, 8 bases remained unmatched. The CDR3 has 14 residues. Germline V gene lookup returns CDR1 SGHTA and CDR2 FQGNSA. The CDR3 sequence: CASSSSTGDYGYTF. In DNA form, the CDR3 reads TGTGCCAGCAGTTCATCGACAGGGGATTATGGCTACACCTTC.

This clonotype has only a few counts. This sequence joins TRBV20-1 and TRBJ2-5, with D possibly TRBD1 on 6 matching bases. The CDR3 has 14 amino acids. The germline gives CDR1 DFQATT, CDR2 SNEGSKA (reference sequence). V lost 1 base to trimming and J lost 1 base, with 10 bases between them. The CDR3 region is CSARVRGSQETQYF. The CDR3 DNA follows: TGCAGTGCTAGAGTCAGGGGTTCCCAAGAGACCCAGTACTTC.

V and J are TRBV5-5 and TRBJ2-5; 7 bases are shared with TRBD1. The J call may be mistaken, given a closer DNA end match to TRBJ2-7. The CDR3 sequence is 15 residues long. The germline CDR1 and CDR2 sequences are SGHKS and YYEKEE (reference sequence). Written as DNA, the CDR3 is TGTGCCAGCAGCTTGGCTGGGACAGACAACTACGAGCAGTACTTC. Amino acid sequence: CASSLAGTDNYEQYF.

This clonotype appeared a single time. The rearrangement links TRBV2 to TRBJ2-2; D not certain. This CDR3 is built from 15 residues. The V end was cut by 2 bases, the J end by 1 base, with 8 bases between. Looked up from germline, CDR1 is SNHLY and CDR2 is FYNNEI. For the CDR3, the DNA is TGTGCCAGCAGTGAATATGGTCTGAACACCGGGGAGCTGTTTTTT. Residues: CASSEYGLNTGELFF.

The CDR3 loop is CSVGGAGADTQYF. The DNA for the CDR3 is TGCAGCGTGGGAGGGGCTGGGGCAGATACGCAGTATTTT. The rearrangement links TRBV29-1 to TRBJ2-3; TRBD2 matches 7 bases. Germline-derived CDR1 and CDR2 are SQVTM and ANQGSEA. V gave up 6 bases and J gave up 4 bases; unmatched junction bases: 7. This CDR3 is built from 13 residues.

The CDR3 here is CASSPGGPPVLHNEQFF. CDR3 in DNA: TGTGCCAGCAGCCCCGGGGGGCCCCCGGTTCTGCACAATGAGCAGTTCTTC. The chain uses TRBV28 and TRBJ2-1, with D perhaps TRBD2 (7 bases). Germline-derived CDR1 and CDR2 are MDHEN and SYDVKM. This CDR3 comprises 17 residues. Trimming took 6 bases from V and 5 from J, leaving 23 bases between them.

The sample holds a few counts of this clonotype. This chain uses TRBV3-1 with TRBJ2-7; D call uncertain. Germline-derived CDR1 and CDR2 are LGHDT and YNNKEL (reference sequence). Trimming shortened V by 1 base and J by 3 bases, and 7 bases separated the two germline ends. This CDR3 has 13 residues. CDR3 amino acids: CASSQGGRYEQYF. In DNA, the CDR3 is TGTGCCAGCAGCCAAGGAGGCCGCTACGAGCAGTACTTC.

As to this clonotype: This may be a read error, as it is one base from a much larger clone. This sequence joins TRBV6-5 and TRBJ2-7; tentatively, D is TRBD1 or TRBD2 (5 bases each). Judging by the DNA end, TRBJ2-5 fits better; the J call may be wrong. The CDR3 spans 14 residues. From germline, CDR1 is MNHEY and CDR2 SVGAGI. The CDR3 is CASSYERGGETQYF. The CDR3 bases are TGTGCCAGCAGTTACGAGAGGGGCGGAGAGACCCAGTACTTC.

The chain uses TRBV6-2 or TRBV6-3 and TRBJ2-7; D call uncertain. The end of the DNA fits TRBJ2-4 better, so the J call may be wrong. Germline assignment: CDR1 MNHEY and CDR2 SVGEGT. The CDR3 loop spans 13 amino acids. CDR3 sequence: CASSYLVRNIQYF. CDR3 nucleotides: TGTGCCAGCAGTTATTTGGTTCGAAACATTCAGTACTTC.

The genes are TRBV20-1 and TRBJ2-5, with 8 bases that match TRBD1. The J call is doubtful: the DNA matches TRBJ2-7 better. The CDR3 loop spans 15 amino acids. CDR1 is DFQATT and CDR2 is SNEGSKA in the germline V gene (reference sequence). CDR3 in DNA: TGCAGTGCTAGAGTAGTAACAGGGGGTACCTACGAGCAGTACTTC. This sequence encodes CSARVVTGGTYEQYF.

This clonotype has only one observation. A read error may produce the germline difference seen at one junction end. The genes are TRBV6-5 and TRBJ2-2, with TRBD1 identical over 8 bases. This CDR3 comprises 15 residues. CDR1 and CDR2 (germline): MNHEY, SVGAGI. This chain's CDR3 is CASSYQTGATGELFF. CDR3 coding DNA: TGCGCCAGCAGTTACCAGACAGGGGCGACCGGGGAGCTGTTTTTT.

The chain has TRBV4-3 and TRBJ2-7; D unclear. Deletions cut 4 bases from V and 0 bases from J, with 10 bases between. Germline values: CDR1 LGHNA, CDR2 YSLEER. This CDR3 contains 14 residues. CDR3 loop: CASSRLGGSYEQYF. The CDR3 DNA reads as TGCGCCAGCAGCCGCTTAGGCGGCTCCTACGAGCAGTACTTC.

The chain has TRBV20-1 and TRBJ2-5; 12 positions agree with TRBD2. The trim removed 0 bases at V and 5 bases at J, leaving 1 base unmatched. The CDR3 is made up of 14 amino acids. Germline V gene data show CDR1 as DFQATT and CDR2 as SNEGSKA (reference sequence). As DNA, the CDR3 is TGCAGTGCTAGAGAGCTAGCGGGAGGGGAGACCCAGTACTTC. This translates into CSARELAGGETQYF.

This sequence joins TRBV29-1 and TRBJ2-7; the match to TRBD1 covers 7 bases. V dropped 4 bases and J dropped 4; count of bases not matched to a gene: 7. CDR1 and CDR2 from the germline V gene are SQVTM and ANQGSEA. The CDR3 covers 13 residues. CDR3 region: CSVGGGAFYEQYF. The DNA of the CDR3 is TGCAGCGTTGGAGGGGGCGCGTTTTACGAGCAGTACTTC.

The gene calls are TRBV7-3 and TRBJ1-5, with D tentatively TRBD1 (5 bases). CDR3 length equals 16 residues. Germline V gene sequence: CDR1 SGHTA, CDR2 FQGTGA. Trimming shortened V by 3 bases and J by 3 bases, and 15 bases separated the two germline ends. Written as DNA, the CDR3 is TGTGCCAGCAGCTTCAAGGGGAACCGATACAATCAGCCCCAGCATTTT. Amino acids: CASSFKGNRYNQPQHF.

This chain uses TRBV20-1 with TRBJ1-5; D gene ambiguous. The V end was cut by 1 base, the J end by 2 bases, with 12 bases between. The germline CDR1 and CDR2 sequences are DFQATT and SNEGSKA (reference sequence). This CDR3 spans 15 amino acids. CDR3 region: CSARGQPTGNQPQHF. DNA of the CDR3: TGCAGTGCTAGAGGACAACCTACTGGCAATCAGCCCCAGCATTTT.

This clonotype appeared once. The chain recombines TRBV7-2 with TRBJ2-1, with a possible D match to TRBD2 (6 bases). The length of the CDR3 is 14 residues. Trimming took off 5 bases at V and 8 bases at J, with 16 bases between the two ends. The germline V gene encodes CDR1 SGHTA and CDR2 FQGNSA. CDR3 amino acids: CASSPRLVGYEQFF. As DNA, the CDR3 is TGTGCCAGCAGCCCTAGACTAGTCGGCTATGAGCAGTTCTTC.